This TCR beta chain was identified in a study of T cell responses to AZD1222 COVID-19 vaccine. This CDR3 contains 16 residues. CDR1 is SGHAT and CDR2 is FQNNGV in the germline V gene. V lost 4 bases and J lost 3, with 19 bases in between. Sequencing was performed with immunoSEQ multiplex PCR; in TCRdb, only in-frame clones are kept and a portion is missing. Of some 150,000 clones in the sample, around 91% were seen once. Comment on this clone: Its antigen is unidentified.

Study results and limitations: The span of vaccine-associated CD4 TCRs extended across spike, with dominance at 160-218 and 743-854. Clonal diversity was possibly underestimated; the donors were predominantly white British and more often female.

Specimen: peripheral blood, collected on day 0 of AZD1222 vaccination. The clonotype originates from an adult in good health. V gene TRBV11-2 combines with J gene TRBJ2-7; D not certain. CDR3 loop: CASSSRDPSTLYEQYF. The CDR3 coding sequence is TGTGCCAGCAGCTCCCGTGATCCAAGTACCCTCTACGAGCAGTACTTC.